This T cell receptor beta chain was documented in a study of spatial heterogeneity in lung cancer. Study findings and constraints: Expanded alpha and beta TCR counts within tumors tracked tumor mutation counts.

Each CDR3 protein is one row after TCRdb ran MiXCR on the 5' RACE reads. The sample gives over a thousand distinct CDR3 sequences, more than 20% of which show up once; roughly a tenth is in the top ten. The time point is: sample taken at primary tumor resection. As concerns this clonotype: Antigen: not known.

Between the trimmed V and J ends, which lost 2 bases and 4 bases, there was a span of 11 bases. The CDR3 covers 14 residues. Per germline, CDR1 SGHVS and CDR2 FQNEAQ. V is TRBV7-8 and J is TRBJ2-5; TRBD2 is a possible D gene (5 bases). The clonotype originates from a female donor with early-stage non-small cell lung cancer. Source: lung tumor tissue, taken at surgery. The CDR3: CASSLLALGETQYF. CDR3 DNA sequence: TGTGCCAGCAGCTTACTAGCCTTGGGAGAGACCCAGTACTTC. The whole variable domain, filled in from reference TRBV7-8 and TRBJ2-5, reads GAGVSQSPRYKVAKRGQDVALRCDPISGHVSLFWYQQALGQGPEFLTYFQNEAQLDKSGLPSDRFFAERPEGSVSTLKIQRTQQEDSAVYLCASSLLALGETQYFGPGTRLLVL.